This TCR beta chain was documented in a study of T cells after yellow fever vaccination. TCRdb reanalysed the 5' RACE reads using MiXCR and keeps one entry per CDR3 protein. Among some 400,000 distinct CDR3 sequences listed, roughly 6.1% were seen once. For this clonotype: Its antigen is not known.

Germline CDR1 is DFQATT and CDR2 is SNEGSKA (reference sequence). V was shortened by 0 bases and J by 13 bases, with 10 bases between the two germline ends. CDR3 size: 11 residues. Study-level results: Detected again after the booster were most primary-vaccination clones, at 95% to 98% CD4 and 88% CD8.

The clonotype comes from a man younger than 45 who received the YFV17D yellow fever vaccine. V gene TRBV20-1 combines with J gene TRBJ1-5; D unclear. Sequencing used PBMCs, obtained 5 days after the yellow fever booster vaccination. CDR3 DNA sequence: TGCAGTGCTAGAGATGGGTCCGCACAGCATTTT. Protein product: CSARDGSAQHF.